The 12 T cell receptor beta chains in this list originate from one sample, sequenced in a study of blood T cell repertoires in COVID-19. Measured with immunoSEQ multiplex PCR; TCRdb has only the in-frame clones, and not every one. The sample holds fewer than 450,000 clones, 88% seen once. The sequencing input was PBMCs or T cells enriched from blood (not recorded which). The source of these receptors is a woman in her forties with acute COVID-19.

The rearrangement uses TRBV18 and TRBJ1-1; weak D call: TRBD1 (5 bases). The CDR3 consists of 13 residues. The V end lost 3 bases, the J end lost 3 bases, and 8 bases lay between the germline ends. Germline V gene data show CDR1 as KGHSH and CDR2 as LQKENI. CDR3 amino acids: CASSPGRDTEAFF. The CDR3, as DNA: TGTGCCAGCTCACCCGGCAGGGACACTGAAGCTTTCTTT.

The chain is built from TRBV7-9 and TRBJ1-3, with 7 bases matching TRBD1. The CDR3 is 15 residues long. Germline CDR1 is SEHNR and CDR2 is FQNEAQ (reference sequence). The trim removed 5 bases at V and 4 bases at J, leaving 8 bases unmatched. CDR3 amino acids: CASSPRDSRGNTIYF. The CDR3 region has the DNA TGTGCCAGCAGCCCAAGGGACAGTCGAGGAAACACCATATATTTT.

This clone has more than one count but fewer than ten. The V call is TRBV27, the J call TRBJ1-6, with 9 bases lining up with TRBD1. V was pared by 4 bases and J by 11 bases, with 9 bases of the junction left unmatched. Germline loops: CDR1 MNHEY, CDR2 SMNVEV (reference sequence). The CDR3 extends over 15 amino acids. The CDR3 loop reads CASSSPGQGRPPLHF. In DNA, the CDR3 is TGTGCCAGCAGTTCCCCGGGACAGGGTAGGCCACCCCTCCACTTT.

This CDR3 is CSASVIGADTQYF. The CDR3 DNA is TGCAGTGCTAGTGTAATCGGGGCAGATACGCAGTATTTT. The chain employs TRBV20-1 and TRBJ2-3, with D possibly matching TRBD2 (5 bases). There are 13 residues in the CDR3. From germline, CDR1 is DFQATT and CDR2 SNEGSKA (reference sequence). V dropped 3 bases and J dropped 4 bases, with 11 bases sitting between them.

The V and J genes are TRBV5-6 and TRBJ1-6, with D unclear. Between the trimmed V and J ends, which lost 5 bases and 3 bases, there was a span of 12 bases. CDR3 length equals 15 residues. CDR1 SGHDT and CDR2 YYEEEE come from the germline V gene. CDR3 protein: CASRESIFYNSPLHF. CDR3 bases: TGTGCCAGCAGGGAGTCGATATTCTATAATTCACCCCTCCACTTT.

This chain uses TRBV5-4 with TRBJ1-1; 11 nucleotides line up with TRBD1. Germline trimming cut 3 bases from V and 5 bases from J; bases unmatched to any gene: 6. Germline V lookup: CDR1 SGHNT, CDR2 YYREEE (reference sequence). The CDR3 loop spans 15 amino acids. CDR3 loop: CASSSDRGLVTEAFF. The DNA of the CDR3 is TGTGCCAGCAGCTCGGACAGGGGGCTTGTGACTGAAGCTTTCTTT.

This rearrangement joins TRBV2 to TRBJ2-1; TRBD2 aligns across 8 bases. V lost 2 bases, J lost 4 bases, and 4 bases stayed unmatched. Germline V gene data show CDR1 as SNHLY and CDR2 as FYNNEI. This CDR3 is 15 amino acids long. CDR3 residues: CASSESGGIYNEQFF. The CDR3 region has the DNA TGTGCCAGCAGTGAATCGGGGGGGATATACAATGAGCAGTTCTTC.

The CDR3 sequence is CASSPRGGYTGELFF. The CDR3 DNA reads TGTGCCAGCAGCCCTCGGGGAGGGTACACCGGGGAGCTGTTTTTT. V is TRBV9 and J is TRBJ2-2, with 7 bases lining up with TRBD2. The V segment lost 4 bases and the J segment 3 bases; nucleotides outside the gene matches: 6. The CDR3 runs to 15 residues. Germline V CDR1 and CDR2: SGDLS, YYNGEE.

V is TRBV4-1 and J is TRBJ1-3; TRBD1 aligns across 11 bases. Germline-derived CDR1 and CDR2 are MGHRA and YSYEKL. This CDR3 comprises 15 residues. V was pared by 3 bases and J by 3 bases, with 1 base of the junction left unmatched. The CDR3 here is CASSQGQGVGNTIYF. The CDR3 DNA reads as TGCGCCAGCAGCCAGGGACAGGGGGTTGGAAACACCATATATTTT.

V is TRBV7-9 and J is TRBJ1-2; 8 bases agree with TRBD1. This CDR3 has 14 amino acids. Trimming took 5 bases from V and 8 from J; bases not matched to a gene: 10. Germline CDR1 reads SEHNR; CDR2 reads FQNEAQ (reference sequence). The CDR3 nucleotides are TGTGCCAGCAGCAGCGAGGGACAGGTCGCGGGCTACACCTTC. Translated: CASSSEGQVAGYTF.

The J gene is TRBJ2-3, the V gene TRBV11-2; the match to TRBD1 covers 7 bases. After removal of 5 bases from V and 0 bases from J, the junction contained 5 bases not matched to a gene. The CDR3 contains 15 residues. Germline V gives CDR1 SGHAT, CDR2 FQNNGV. The CDR3 loop is CASSRSGQSTDTQYF. CDR3 sequence (DNA): TGTGCCAGCAGCCGGTCGGGACAGAGCACAGATACGCAGTATTTT.

V gene TRBV19 combines with J gene TRBJ1-5; the D gene is possibly TRBD1 (6 bases). CDR1 is LNHDA, CDR2 SQIVND, per germline (reference sequence). V was pared by 3 bases and J by 3 bases, with 15 bases between. CDR3 length: 16 amino acids. CDR3 DNA sequence: TGTGCCAGTAGTATTAGGTACAGGGCATACAATCAGCCCCAGCATTTT. It specifies CASSIRYRAYNQPQHF.